Below are 17 T cell receptor beta chains sequenced from a single sample in a study of cytomegalovirus exposure and HLA in healthy donors. Researchers ran the PCR with 60 Vbeta and 13 Jbeta primers. Clones were read by immunoSEQ multiplex PCR, and TCRdb kept only the in-frame ones, dropping some. The sample includes around 150,000 clones, around 80% seen only once; the top ten take about 2.2%. The specimen was PBMCs. The source of these receptors is a man aged 25 to 45 in good health and CMV-seronegative.

J is TRBJ2-7 and V is TRBV5-5; D unresolved. There are 14 residues in the CDR3. The V end lost 3 bases, the J end lost 2 bases, and 12 bases lay between the germline ends. Germline CDR1 is SGHKS and CDR2 is YYEKEE (reference sequence). DNA of the CDR3: TGTGCCAGCAGCTCGACTCCCCCCGCCTACGAGCAGTACTTC. It translates to CASSSTPPAYEQYF.

The V gene is TRBV28, the J gene TRBJ1-1; TRBD1 might be the D (6 bases). Trimming removed 2 bases from V and 11 bases from J, with 12 bases in between. CDR3 length equals 12 residues. The germline V gene encodes CDR1 MDHEN and CDR2 SYDVKM. The CDR3 is CASSLQGPKAFF. The CDR3 DNA is TGTGCCAGCAGTTTACAGGGGCCCAAGGCTTTCTTT.

The chain combines TRBV6-5 with TRBJ1-2; 7 bases align to TRBD1. The CDR3 is 14 amino acids. The V gene end was trimmed by 5 bases and the J gene end by 0 bases; junction bases not matched to a gene: 3. Germline V gene data show CDR1 as MNHEY and CDR2 as SVGAGI. This CDR3 is CASSLGTANYGYTF. The DNA of the CDR3 is TGTGCCAGCAGTCTCGGGACAGCTAACTATGGCTACACCTTC.

The J gene is TRBJ2-6, the V gene TRBV6-4; the D gene is possibly TRBD1 (6 bases). The CDR3 has 16 residues. Germline lookup yields CDR1 MRHNA and CDR2 SNTAGT. Trimming left V 5 bases short and J 0 bases short, with 11 bases between. CDR3 sequence: CASSPTGHSGANVLTF. CDR3 coding DNA: TGTGCCAGCAGTCCCACAGGGCACTCTGGGGCCAACGTCCTGACTTTC.

The chain recombines TRBV11-2 with TRBJ2-7, with 12 bases fitting TRBD2. V lost 6 bases and J lost 4; bases outside the gene matches: 7. This CDR3 contains 15 residues. The V gene's germline CDR1 is SGHAT and CDR2 FQNNGV. The CDR3 nucleotides read TGTGCCAGCAGTTTGACTAGCGGGAGAACGTACGAGCAGTACTTC. Its translation: CASSLTSGRTYEQYF.

V gene TRBV4-3 combines with J gene TRBJ2-5; 9 nucleotides line up with TRBD1. J was trimmed by 5 bases and V by 5 bases; bases with no gene match: 6. The CDR3 totals 14 residues. Germline values: CDR1 LGHNA, CDR2 YSLEER. The CDR3 protein is CASSGQDRGETQYF. The CDR3 DNA reads TGCGCCAGCAGCGGACAGGACAGGGGTGAGACCCAGTACTTC.

The rearrangement joins TRBV5-1 to TRBJ1-6; a possible D gene is TRBD1 (5 bases). V dropped 4 bases and J dropped 5 bases, with 19 bases sitting between them. Germline values: CDR1 SGHRS, CDR2 YFSETQ. CDR3 length: 17 residues. CDR3 in amino acids: CASSGARMAADNSPLHF. The CDR3 DNA is TGCGCCAGCAGCGGGGCGCGAATGGCTGCGGATAATTCACCCCTCCACTTT.

V gene TRBV5-1 combines with J gene TRBJ2-7, with D possibly TRBD1 on 6 matching bases. Germline assignment: CDR1 SGHRS and CDR2 YFSETQ. CDR3 length equals 13 residues. V lost 4 bases to trimming and J lost 3 bases, with 11 bases between them. In DNA form, the CDR3 reads TGCGCCAGCAGCCCGGGACAAAACTACGAGCAGTACTTC. Translation gives CASSPGQNYEQYF.

This clone was observed a handful of times. The CDR3 DNA sequence: TGTGCCAGCATCAGATCGACAGGGGCCTACGAGCAGTACTTC. Translating gives CASIRSTGAYEQYF. This chain joins TRBV6-5 and TRBJ2-7; TRBD1 matches at 8 bases. V dropped 7 bases and J dropped 2; count of bases not matched to a gene: 7. The germline CDR1 and CDR2 sequences are MNHEY and SVGAGI. The CDR3 is made up of 14 amino acids.

J is TRBJ1-5 and V is TRBV4-3; D is undetermined. CDR3 size: 16 residues. The germline V gene encodes CDR1 LGHNA and CDR2 YSLEER. The V gene lost 4 bases and the J gene lost 3 bases, with 16 bases spanning the gap. The CDR3 region is CASSLQHLAFNQPQHF. CDR3 sequence (DNA): TGCGCCAGCAGCCTACAGCACCTCGCCTTCAATCAGCCCCAGCATTTT.

This sequence joins TRBV7-2 and TRBJ2-7, with 11 positions matching TRBD2. Losses at the gene ends were 5 bases for V and 3 bases for J; bases not matched to a gene: 9. This CDR3 is built from 16 residues. CDR1 SGHTA and CDR2 FQGNSA come from the germline V gene. The CDR3 reads CASSPKTLAGVYEQYF. The CDR3 DNA sequence: TGTGCCAGCAGCCCCAAAACACTAGCGGGAGTCTACGAGCAGTACTTC.

The rearrangement links TRBV6-5 to TRBJ1-5, with a tentative D call TRBD1 (5 bases). Trimming shortened V by 8 bases and J by 2 bases, and 10 bases separated the two germline ends. Germline lookup yields CDR1 MNHEY and CDR2 SVGAGI. The CDR3 extends over 13 amino acids. The CDR3 protein is CASGLTGNQPQHF. For the CDR3, the DNA is TGTGCCAGCGGCCTGACAGGCAATCAGCCCCAGCATTTT.

The chain couples TRBV10-3 to TRBJ2-7, with 7 positions matching TRBD2. The V segment lost 0 bases and the J segment 6 bases; nucleotides outside the gene matches: 8. This CDR3 contains 15 residues. Germline V gives CDR1 ENHRY, CDR2 SYGVKD. The CDR3 region is CAISESGGSLSEQYF. The CDR3 DNA sequence: TGTGCCATCAGTGAGTCCGGCGGGAGTTTGAGCGAGCAGTACTTC.

V is TRBV6-4 and J is TRBJ2-6; D uncertain. Germline assignment: CDR1 MRHNA and CDR2 SNTAGT. The CDR3 is made up of 16 amino acids. Trimming cost V 7 bases and J 2 bases, with 15 bases left between them. CDR3 nucleotide sequence: TGTGCCAGCAAAAAAGACCCAAGCGCTGGGGCCAACGTCCTGACTTTC. It is translated as CASKKDPSAGANVLTF.

The chain links TRBV7-2 to TRBJ1-1; no clear D. V was pared by 4 bases and J by 0 bases, with 6 bases between. There are 13 residues in the CDR3. The germline V gene encodes CDR1 SGHTA and CDR2 FQGNSA. CDR3 loop: CASSSRMNTEAFF. The CDR3 nucleotides are TGTGCCAGCAGCTCTAGAATGAACACTGAAGCTTTCTTT.

This chain links TRBV29-1 with TRBJ2-1; 7 bases are a match to TRBD2. There are 16 residues in the CDR3. V lost 1 base to trimming and J lost 3 bases; unmatched junction nucleotides: 9. From germline, CDR1 is SQVTM and CDR2 ANQGSEA. CDR3 protein: CSVEGMISGIYNEQFF. The CDR3 coding sequence is TGCAGCGTTGAAGGGATGATCAGCGGGATCTACAATGAGCAGTTCTTC.

A note on this clone: Additional DNA sequences in this sample encode the identical CDR3. The gene calls are TRBV11-2 and TRBJ1-1; D perhaps matches TRBD1 (6 bases). Germline V CDR1 and CDR2: SGHAT, FQNNGV. The CDR3 runs to 14 residues. The germline V and J ends were trimmed by 2 bases and 4 bases, with 11 bases remaining between them. CDR3 DNA sequence: TGTGCCAGCAGCTTAAGGGGAGGGGGCACTGAAGCTTTCTTT. The encoded protein is CASSLRGGGTEAFF.